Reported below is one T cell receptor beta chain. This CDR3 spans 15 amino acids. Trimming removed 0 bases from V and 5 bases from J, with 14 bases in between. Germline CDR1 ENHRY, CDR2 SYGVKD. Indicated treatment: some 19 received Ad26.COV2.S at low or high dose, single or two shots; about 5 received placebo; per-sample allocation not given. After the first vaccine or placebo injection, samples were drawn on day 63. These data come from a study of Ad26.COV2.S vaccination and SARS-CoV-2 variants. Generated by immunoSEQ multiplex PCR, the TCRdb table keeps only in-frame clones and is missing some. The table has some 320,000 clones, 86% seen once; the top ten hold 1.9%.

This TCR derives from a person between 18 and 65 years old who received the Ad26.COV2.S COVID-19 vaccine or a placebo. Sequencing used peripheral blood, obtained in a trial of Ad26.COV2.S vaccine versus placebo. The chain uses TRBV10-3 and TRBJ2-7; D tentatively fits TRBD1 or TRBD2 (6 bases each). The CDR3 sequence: CAISESGGLAHEQYF. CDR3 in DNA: TGTGCCATCAGTGAGTCGGGGGGCCTGGCTCACGAGCAGTACTTC.